This TCR beta chain was recovered during a study of Graves' ophthalmopathy and Graves' hyperthyroidism. RNA transcripts provided the template for amplifying TCR beta CDR3 regions. First-round RT-PCR employed HTBI primers, with a second-round multiplex PCR after it. TCRdb re-called the multiplex PCR reads with MiXCR, one entry per CDR3 protein. The sample holds 300,000 to 400,000 distinct CDR3 sequences, 15% to 20% seen once. Study-level results: Most thyroid-expanded clonotypes exceeding 0.001 frequency were also found in blood.

This clonotype was picked up many times. The antigen remains undetermined. This CDR3 region has 15 residues. Between the trimmed V and J ends, which lost 0 bases and 2 bases, there was a span of 12 bases. Germline V gene sequence: CDR1 SGHRS, CDR2 YFSETQ. This chain connects TRBV5-1 to TRBJ2-7, with D tentatively TRBD1 (6 bases). The TCR sequence derives from an adult man with Graves' ophthalmopathy. Sequencing input: peripheral blood. This CDR3 is CASSLGPGAAYEQYF. The DNA for the CDR3 is TGCGCCAGCAGCTTGGGGCCAGGGGCCGCCTACGAGCAGTACTTC.